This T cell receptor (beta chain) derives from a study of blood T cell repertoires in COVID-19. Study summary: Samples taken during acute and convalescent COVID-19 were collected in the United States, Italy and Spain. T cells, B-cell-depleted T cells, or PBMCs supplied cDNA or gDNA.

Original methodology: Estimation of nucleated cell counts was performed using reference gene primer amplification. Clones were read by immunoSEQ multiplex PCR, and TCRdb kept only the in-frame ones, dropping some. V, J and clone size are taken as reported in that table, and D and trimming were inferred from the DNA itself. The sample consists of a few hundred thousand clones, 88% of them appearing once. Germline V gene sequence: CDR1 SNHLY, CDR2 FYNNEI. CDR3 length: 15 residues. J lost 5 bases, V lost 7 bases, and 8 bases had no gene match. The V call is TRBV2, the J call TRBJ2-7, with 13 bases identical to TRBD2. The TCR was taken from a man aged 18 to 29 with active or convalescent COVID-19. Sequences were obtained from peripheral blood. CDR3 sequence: CASTPLAGGPNEQYF. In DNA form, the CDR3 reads TGTGCCAGCACGCCACTAGCGGGGGGGCCAAACGAGCAGTACTTC.